Shown below are 32 T cell receptor beta chains from a single sample sequenced in a study of T cell clonality in common variable immunodeficiency. The method was immunoSEQ multiplex PCR; TCRdb's version includes in-frame clones alone and lacks a portion of them. Its listing shows roughly 16,000 clones. These receptors have no identified antigens. Study results and caveats: Common variable immunodeficiency TCR beta sequences reportedly had fewer deletions and N-nucleotide insertions.

Sequencing was performed on peripheral blood mononuclear cells. These receptors originate from a human donor with common variable immunodeficiency.

Judged by frequency, this clone is medium-sized. The read terminates 3 residues ahead of where the CDR3 ends, so the germline J gene completes it. This sequence joins TRBV10-3 and TRBJ2-7; TRBD1 might be the D (5 bases). The V gene lost 7 bases and the J gene lost 0 bases, with 13 bases spanning the gap. The CDR3 is 14 amino acids. Germline lookup yields CDR1 ENHRY and CDR2 SYGVKD. CDR3: CAIKETASSYEQYF. The sequenced part of the CDR3 DNA is TGTGCCATCAAAGAGACAGCCAGCTCCTACGAG.

With respect to this clone: Read sequence stops 3 residues before the CDR3 end, and the germline J gene provides the missing end. The rearrangement uses TRBV20-1 and TRBJ2-1; 8 nucleotides match TRBD1. CDR1 and CDR2 (germline): DFQATT, SNEGSKA (reference sequence). This CDR3 region has 14 residues. Unmatched junction bases numbered 11, after V lost 6 bases and J lost 7 bases. CDR3 residues: CSAPDRVAQNEQFF. The part of the CDR3 DNA that was read is TGCAGTGCCCCGGACAGGGTTGCTCAAAATGAG.

About this clone itself: The CDR3 goes on 3 residues after the read ends, and that part is filled in from the germline J gene. This chain joins TRBV6-2 or TRBV6-3 and TRBJ2-1, with 10 bases matching TRBD2. The CDR3 loop spans 14 amino acids. Germline CDR1 MNHEY, CDR2 SVGEGT. Losses at the gene ends were 4 bases for V and 8 bases for J; bases not matched to a gene: 5. The sequenced CDR3 bases are TGTGCCAGCAGTTGGACTAGCGGCGAGGATGAG. It codes for CASSWTSGEDE. The full CDR3 is CASSWTSGEDEQFF.

Considering frequency, this clone is medium-sized (0.01 to 0.1%). The missing CDR3 end, 3 residues past where the read stops, is filled in from the germline J gene. The rearrangement uses TRBV5-1 and TRBJ2-2, with D perhaps TRBD1 (5 bases). The CDR3 is 13 amino acids. CDR1 SGHRS and CDR2 YFSETQ come from the germline V gene. Deletions cut 4 bases from V and 3 bases from J, with 7 bases between. The CDR3 reads CASSKGDTGELFF. The covered CDR3 bases are TGCGCCAGCAGCAAAGGGGACACCGGGGAG.

Concerning this clone: The read comes to an end 3 residues before the CDR3 does, leaving the germline J gene to fill in the end. The J gene is TRBJ1-2, the V gene TRBV20-1; D gene unclear. Looked up from germline, CDR1 is DFQATT and CDR2 is SNEGSKA (reference sequence). The CDR3 covers 14 residues. Trimming removed 5 bases at V and 4 bases at J, with 17 bases between. The covered CDR3 bases are TGCAGTGCTCGCATGGGCGGGGAGGCCTATGGC. It specifies CSARMGGEAYG. In full, the CDR3 reads CSARMGGEAYGYTF.

Worth noting for this clone: The sequenced fragment ends 3 residues before the CDR3 boundary, so the rest is inferred from the germline J gene. The V call is TRBV6-2 or TRBV6-3, the J call TRBJ2-5; D is ambiguous. V lost 2 bases, J lost 5 bases, and 6 bases lay in between. CDR1 is MNHEY, CDR2 SVGEGT, per germline. The CDR3 is made up of 12 amino acids. Here the CDR3 reads CASSYVVETQYF. The part of the CDR3 DNA that was read is TGTGCCAGCAGTTACGTAGTCGAGACC.

Remarks on this clone: The read ends 3 residues shy of where the CDR3 ends; the end is completed using the germline J gene. The chain couples TRBV14 to TRBJ2-1, with TRBD1 as a possible D gene (5 bases). V lost 0 bases to trimming and J lost 9 bases, with 18 bases between them. The CDR3 runs to 16 residues. The V gene's germline CDR1 is SGHDN and CDR2 FVKESK. The CDR3 protein is CASSQEGRVYESEQFF. The DNA read from the CDR3 is TGTGCCAGCAGCCAAGAGGGCAGGGTTTATGAGAGTGAG. Using reference TRBV14 and TRBJ2-1 for the parts outside the CDR3, the full variable domain is EAGVTQFPSHSVIEKGQTVTLRCDPISGHDNLYWYRRVMGKEIKFLLHFVKESKQDESGMPNNRFLAERTGGTYSTLKVQPAELEDSGVYFCASSQEGRVYESEQFFGPGTRLTVL.

As regards this clone: The read ends 3 residues shy of where the CDR3 ends; the end is completed using the germline J gene. The rearrangement uses TRBV7-3 and TRBJ2-3; D may be TRBD2 (5 bases). Trimming shortened V by 1 base and J by 0 bases, and 8 bases separated the two germline ends. Germline assignment: CDR1 SGHTA and CDR2 FQGTGA. CDR3 size: 15 residues. This chain's CDR3 is CASSLRTGSTDTQYF. The covered CDR3 bases are TGTGCCAGCAGCTTAAGGACGGGGAGCACAGATACG.

In the case of this clone: The missing CDR3 end, 3 residues past where the read stops, is filled in from the germline J gene. This chain links TRBV11-2 with TRBJ2-1; D gene uncertain. CDR3 size: 13 residues. Looked up from germline, CDR1 is SGHAT and CDR2 is FQNNGV. Trimming stripped 0 bases from V and 4 bases from J, with 4 bases between. The CDR3 DNA, read in part, is TGTGCCAGCAGCTTAGATCGGTACAATGAG. This gives the protein CASSLDRYNE. The CDR3 reads in full as CASSLDRYNEQFF.

As concerns this clone: The sequence runs out 3 residues before the end of the CDR3; the remainder is reconstructed from the germline J gene. The V gene is TRBV12-3 or TRBV12-4, the J gene TRBJ1-1; TRBD1 matches at 8 bases. The CDR3 has 14 residues. With 11 bases clipped from V and 3 bases from J, the junction kept 11 bases outside the gene matches. The CDR3: CAPGQGSRHTEAFF. The part of the CDR3 DNA that was read is TGTGCCCCCGGACAGGGAAGTAGACACACTGAA.

Notes on this clone: The read falls 3 residues short of the CDR3 end, and the missing part is taken from the germline J gene. The V and J genes are TRBV7-8 and TRBJ1-2; D not certain. Looked up from germline, CDR1 is SGHVS and CDR2 is FQNEAQ. The CDR3 runs to 12 residues. Trimming cost V 5 bases and J 4 bases, with 8 bases left between them. The chain's CDR3 is CASSHNGYGYTF. The part of the CDR3 DNA that was read is TGTGCCAGCAGCCACAATGGCTATGGC.

A remark on this clone: The observed sequence ends 3 residues before the CDR3 terminus, with the missing tail filled in from the germline J gene. The chain couples TRBV7-3 to TRBJ2-3, with D tentatively TRBD1 (6 bases). Deletions cut 3 bases from V and 4 bases from J, with 8 bases between. Germline CDR1 SGHTA, CDR2 FQGTGA. The CDR3 loop spans 13 amino acids. CDR3 loop: CASSFTGSDTQYF. The DNA read from the CDR3 is TGTGCCAGCAGCTTCACAGGGTCAGATACG.

Concerning this clone itself: The read comes to an end 3 residues before the CDR3 does, leaving the germline J gene to fill in the end. V gene TRBV29-1 combines with J gene TRBJ2-7, with 8 nucleotides matching TRBD1. Germline CDR1 reads SQVTM; CDR2 reads ANQGSEA. V lost 4 bases and J lost 4; bases outside the gene matches: 6. CDR3 length: 13 amino acids. CDR3 bases read: TGCAGCGTTGTAGCAGGGGGCAAGTACGAG. This codes for CSVVAGGKYE. The entire CDR3 protein reads CSVVAGGKYEQYF.

A word on this clone: The observed sequence ends 3 residues before the CDR3 terminus, with the missing tail filled in from the germline J gene. V usage is TRBV19 and J usage is TRBJ1-1, with 7 nucleotides matching TRBD1. The CDR3 loop spans 15 amino acids. Unmatched junction bases numbered 8, after V lost 7 bases and J lost 0 bases. Germline CDR1 and CDR2: LNHDA and SQIVND (reference sequence). CDR3 bases read: TGTGCCAGTAAGAGGGGGCTGGTGATGAACACTGAA. This sequence encodes CASKRGLVMNTE. The full CDR3 protein reads CASKRGLVMNTEAFF. Based on the CDR3 plus reference TRBV19 and TRBJ1-1, the full variable domain is DGGITQSPKYLFRKEGQNVTLSCEQNLNHDAMYWYRQDPGQGLRLIYYSQIVNDFQKGDIAEGYSVSREKKESFPLTVTSAQKNPTAFYLCASKRGLVMNTEAFFGQGTRLTVV.

Regarding this clone: The CDR3 is cut off 3 residues early in the read; its end comes from the germline J gene. V gene TRBV6-1 combines with J gene TRBJ2-5; TRBD2 aligns across 10 bases. The germline V gene has CDR1 MNHNS and CDR2 SASEGT. Trimming at V came to 2 bases and at J to 5 bases, leaving 5 bases not matched to a gene. CDR3 size: 15 residues. The part of the CDR3 DNA that was read is TGTGCCAGCAGTGAATTGGGACTAGCGACGGAGACC. This translates into CASSELGLATET. The full CDR3 protein reads CASSELGLATETQYF.

The CDR3 region is CASSSTGLIGTDTQYF. The CDR3 bases that were read are TGTGCCAGCAGTTCCACGGGACTCATAGGCACAGATACG. This chain links TRBV28 with TRBJ2-3; weak D call: TRBD2 (6 bases). The CDR3 goes on 3 residues after the read ends, and that part is filled in from the germline J gene. Trimming took 4 bases from V and 1 from J, leaving 15 bases between them. Per the germline V gene, CDR1 is MDHEN and CDR2 is SYDVKM. This CDR3 is built from 16 residues.

As to this clone: Coverage ceases 3 residues before the CDR3 finishes, and the germline J gene fills in the end. V usage is TRBV20-1 and J usage is TRBJ2-7; D is uncertain. Germline V gives CDR1 DFQATT, CDR2 SNEGSKA (reference sequence). CDR3 length equals 10 residues. Trimming removed 6 bases from V and 4 bases from J, with 7 bases in between. Here the CDR3 reads CSAGRYEQYF. The CDR3 bases that were read are TGCAGTGCGGGCCGTTACGAG.

In regard to this clone: The read gets to within 3 residues of the CDR3 end, and the germline J gene fills in the rest. The chain has TRBV30 and TRBJ2-5; D may be TRBD2 (6 bases). The CDR3 runs 11 residues. Germline V gene data show CDR1 as GTSNPN and CDR2 as SVGIG (reference sequence). The covered CDR3 bases are TGTGCCTGGAGTACTAGCAGTACC. Its translation: CAWSTSST. The whole CDR3 sequence is CAWSTSSTQYF.

Concerning this clone itself: The read halts 3 residues ahead of the CDR3 end, with the missing end drawn from the germline J gene. J is TRBJ2-5 and V is TRBV18; 7 nucleotides match TRBD1. With 4 bases clipped from V and 0 bases from J, the junction kept 2 bases outside the gene matches. The CDR3 has 14 residues. The germline CDR1 and CDR2 sequences are KGHSH and LQKENI. The sequenced CDR3 bases are TGTGCCAGCTCACGGGGACAGTACCAAGAGACC. Residues: CASSRGQYQET. The whole CDR3 sequence reads CASSRGQYQETQYF.

As regards this clone: Read sequence stops 3 residues before the CDR3 end, and the germline J gene provides the missing end. This chain links TRBV9 with TRBJ2-6, with D uncertain. CDR3 length: 18 amino acids. Per the germline V gene, CDR1 is SGDLS and CDR2 is YYNGEE. Trimming removed 0 bases from V and 0 bases from J, with 13 bases in between. The CDR3 DNA, read in part, is TGTGCCAGCAGCGTAGTCACTCCCGCCACCTCTGGGGCCAACGTC. This gives the protein CASSVVTPATSGANV. The whole CDR3 reads CASSVVTPATSGANVLTF. Variable domain in full (rest from reference TRBV9 and TRBJ2-6): DSGVTQTPKHLITATGQRVTLRCSPRSGDLSVYWYQQSLDQGLQFLIQYYNGEERAKGNILERFSAQQFPDLHSELNLSSLELGDSALYFCASSVVTPATSGANVLTFGAGSRLTVL.

Regarding this clone: The CDR3 end is not reached by the read, which stops 3 residues before it; the germline J gene fills it in. The V call is TRBV6-1, the J call TRBJ1-5, with D hard to call. The CDR3 spans 13 residues. The V gene lost 2 bases and the J gene lost 4 bases, with 6 bases spanning the gap. Germline CDR1 and CDR2: MNHNS and SASEGT. The part of the CDR3 DNA that was read is TGTGCCAGCAGTGAATTCAGGAATCAGCCC. It is translated as CASSEFRNQP. The complete CDR3 reads CASSEFRNQPQHF.

Comments on this clone: Read sequence stops 3 residues before the CDR3 end, and the germline J gene provides the missing end. This rearrangement joins TRBV7-9 to TRBJ1-1; no reliable D call. This CDR3 has 13 residues. Germline V gene lookup returns CDR1 SEHNR and CDR2 FQNEAQ (reference sequence). V lost 1 base and J lost 1, with 4 bases in between. CDR3 amino acids: CASSLVRNTEAFF. The covered CDR3 bases are TGTGCCAGCAGCTTAGTCAGGAACACTGAA. Based on the CDR3 plus reference TRBV7-9 and TRBJ1-1, the full variable domain is DTGVSQNPRHKITKRGQNVTFRCDPISEHNRLYWYRQTLGQGPEFLTYFQNEAQLEKSRLLSDRFSAERPKGSFSTLEIQRTEQGDSAMYLCASSLVRNTEAFFGQGTRLTVV.

About this clone: With the read ending 3 residues before the CDR3 end, the germline J gene is used to fill in that end. This sequence joins TRBV5-1 and TRBJ1-2; D gene uncertain. Trimming took off 1 base at V and 1 base at J, with 11 bases between the two ends. The CDR3 contains 15 residues. The germline V gene encodes CDR1 SGHRS and CDR2 YFSETQ. Here the CDR3 reads CASSLIPASNYGYTF. The sequenced CDR3 bases are TGCGCCAGCAGCTTGATTCCCGCTAGTAACTATGGC.

As concerns this clone: The read comes to an end 3 residues before the CDR3 does, leaving the germline J gene to fill in the end. The gene calls are TRBV19 and TRBJ1-3; tentative D call: TRBD1 (5 bases). The CDR3 sequence is 15 residues long. Trimming shortened V by 2 bases and J by 4 bases, and 12 bases separated the two germline ends. The germline V gene has CDR1 LNHDA and CDR2 SQIVND (reference sequence). The CDR3 bases that were read are TGTGCCAGTAGTATACCGGGACTATTGGGAAACACC. Amino acid sequence: CASSIPGLLGNT. The full CDR3 sequence reads CASSIPGLLGNTIYF.

A word on this clone: Sequencing ends 3 residues short of the CDR3 end; the germline J gene provides the rest. Other DNA sequences from this sample encode an identical CDR3 as well. The chain couples TRBV7-2 to TRBJ2-7, with D possibly matching TRBD1 (5 bases). The germline gives CDR1 SGHTA, CDR2 FQGNSA. V lost 2 bases and J 0 bases, leaving 8 bases between the germline ends. The CDR3 has 14 amino acids. The covered CDR3 bases are TGTGCCAGCAGCTTAACAGGAAGCTCCTACGAG. Translation: CASSLTGSSYE. The CDR3 in full is CASSLTGSSYEQYF.

As concerns this clone: The read ends 3 residues before the CDR3 terminus; that terminus is restored from the germline J gene. The V gene is TRBV19, the J gene TRBJ2-7; TRBD2 agrees at 11 bases. This CDR3 is 18 amino acids long. Trimming removed 4 bases from V and 2 bases from J; junction bases left unmatched: 13. In germline, CDR1 is LNHDA, CDR2 SQIVND (reference sequence). CDR3 residues: CASSKKAATSGEAYEQYF. The CDR3 bases that were read are TGTGCCAGTAGTAAAAAAGCCGCGACTAGCGGGGAGGCCTACGAG.

Concerning this clone: The read ends 3 residues shy of where the CDR3 ends; the end is completed using the germline J gene. The rearrangement uses TRBV30 and TRBJ1-5; 9 bases align to TRBD1. The trim removed 0 bases at V and 5 bases at J, leaving 11 bases unmatched. Germline V gene data show CDR1 as GTSNPN and CDR2 as SVGIG (reference sequence). The CDR3 loop spans 17 amino acids. CDR3: CAWSVPDGWDRDQPQHF. Incomplete CDR3 DNA: TGTGCCTGGAGTGTACCCGATGGATGGGACAGGGATCAGCCC.

Concerning this clone: The read ends 3 residues shy of where the CDR3 ends; the end is completed using the germline J gene. The rearrangement joins TRBV7-2 to TRBJ2-7; 9 bases are a match to TRBD2. The CDR3 has 14 residues. The V and J ends lost 6 bases and 4 bases, in that order; junction bases with no gene match: 7. Germline CDR1 reads SGHTA; CDR2 reads FQGNSA. The CDR3 bases that were read are TGTGCCAGCAGTCCCGTAGCGGGAGCGTACGAG. Its protein product is CASSPVAGAYE. The whole CDR3 protein is CASSPVAGAYEQYF.

Comments on this clone: The CDR3 end lies 3 residues beyond the end of the read and is filled in from the germline J gene. The rearrangement links TRBV18 to TRBJ1-5; TRBD1 matches 9 bases. This CDR3 contains 14 residues. The trim removed 6 bases at V and 1 base at J, leaving 1 base unmatched. Germline V gene sequence: CDR1 KGHSH, CDR2 LQKENI. The CDR3: CASSGTGSNQPQHF. Partial CDR3 DNA: TGTGCCAGCTCTGGGACAGGGAGCAATCAGCCC.

Concerning this clone: The read finishes 3 residues shy of the CDR3 end, and the germline J gene is used to complete it. The chain has TRBV7-3 and TRBJ2-7; TRBD1 might be the D (6 bases). This CDR3 comprises 14 residues. Looked up from germline, CDR1 is SGHTA and CDR2 is FQGTGA. V lost 1 base and J lost 0, with 7 bases in between. This chain's CDR3 is CASSLRGGSYEQYF. Partial CDR3 DNA: TGTGCCAGCAGCTTAAGAGGGGGCTCCTACGAG.

Regarding this clone: The read terminates 3 residues before the CDR3 end, so the remaining end is supplied by the germline J gene. This chain uses TRBV7-6 with TRBJ2-5, with TRBD1 matching over 11 bases. This CDR3 is 16 amino acids long. After removal of 5 bases from V and 2 bases from J, the junction contained 7 bases not matched to a gene. The germline gives CDR1 SGHVS, CDR2 FNYEAQ. This CDR3 is CASSLGDRGIQETQYF. The DNA read from the CDR3 is TGTGCCAGCAGCCTCGGGGACAGGGGGATACAAGAGACC.

Details on this clone: Read sequence stops 3 residues before the CDR3 end, and the germline J gene provides the missing end. This rearrangement joins TRBV27 to TRBJ2-1, with TRBD2 matching 10 bases. CDR3 length equals 15 residues. Trimming at V came to 3 bases and at J to 1 base, leaving 0 bases not matched to a gene. CDR1 is MNHEY, CDR2 SMNVEV, per germline (reference sequence). The CDR3 here is CASSFSGRSYNEQFF. The sequenced part of the CDR3 DNA is TGTGCCAGCAGTTTTAGCGGGAGGTCCTACAATGAG.